The 31 T cell receptor beta chains presented below share a single source sample, sequenced in a study of control samples from healthy donors and cancer patients. TCRdb's copy holds only in-frame clones and misses some; the assay was immunoSEQ multiplex PCR. The sample lists 25,000 to 35,000 clones; around 87% were seen once. Sequencing was carried out using PBMCs. The receptor source for this set is a woman in her thirties or forties with lung cancer.

This sequence joins TRBV5-1 and TRBJ2-7, with D tentatively TRBD1 (6 bases). The CDR3 runs 17 residues. CDR1 is SGHRS, CDR2 YFSETQ, per germline. Between the trimmed V and J ends, which lost 0 bases and 6 bases, there was a span of 22 bases. CDR3 nucleotides: TGCGCCAGCAGCTTGGTCGGTCTGGGGGCTAGAATCAGCGAGCAGTACTTC. Translated, it gives CASSLVGLGARISEQYF.

The chain uses TRBV11-3 and TRBJ2-7; the D is unclear. The CDR3 contains 14 residues. Germline-derived CDR1 and CDR2 are SGHNT and YENEEA. Deletions cut 5 bases from V and 3 bases from J, with 14 bases between. The CDR3 here is CASSQARVGYEQYF. The CDR3 region has the DNA TGTGCCAGCAGCCAGGCTAGGGTGGGCTACGAGCAGTACTTC.

The gene calls are TRBV11-2 and TRBJ2-7, with 7 nucleotides matching TRBD1. This CDR3 spans 14 amino acids. CDR1 and CDR2 (germline): SGHAT, FQNNGV. The trim removed 5 bases at V and 4 bases at J, leaving 8 bases unmatched. CDR3 bases: TGTGCCAGCAGCCCACTTCGACAGGGATACGAGCAGTACTTC. This gives the protein CASSPLRQGYEQYF.

The table lists this clone with a count of one. CDR3 sequence reads: CASSVGAGANVQETQYF. The CDR3 nucleotides are TGTGCCAGCAGCGTAGGGGCGGGGGCCAATGTACAAGAGACCCAGTACTTC. This rearrangement joins TRBV9 to TRBJ2-5; D possibly corresponds to TRBD2 (7 bases). The ends were cut back, 0 bases at V and 2 bases at J, with 17 bases in the middle. CDR3 length: 17 amino acids. In germline, CDR1 is SGDLS, CDR2 YYNGEE.

The V call is TRBV11-2, the J call TRBJ2-5, with 9 nucleotides matching TRBD2. Germline loops: CDR1 SGHAT, CDR2 FQNNGV. This CDR3 has 16 residues. V dropped 1 base and J dropped 5; count of bases not matched to a gene: 8. The CDR3 spells CASSLAGGGAWETQYF. DNA of the CDR3: TGTGCCAGCAGCTTAGCCGGCGGGGGGGCCTGGGAGACCCAGTACTTC.

The chain is built from TRBV6-2 or TRBV6-3 and TRBJ2-7; D ambiguous. Trimming removed 2 bases at V and 0 bases at J, with 14 bases between. This CDR3 is 16 amino acids long. Germline CDR1 and CDR2: MNHEY and SVGEGT. The CDR3 coding sequence is TGTGCCAGCAGTTACCCGTCTCGGTGGGACTCCTACGAGCAGTACTTC. Amino acids: CASSYPSRWDSYEQYF.

This chain uses TRBV4-3 with TRBJ2-5; D possibly corresponds to TRBD2 (5 bases). V was cut by 4 bases and J by 7 bases, with 16 bases left in between. Germline CDR1 is LGHNA and CDR2 is YSLEER. This CDR3 region has 14 residues. Written as DNA, the CDR3 is TGCGCCAGCAGCCCCCGAGTAGGGAGTGGGACCCAGTACTTC. Translating gives CASSPRVGSGTQYF.

Concerning this clone itself: Lacking the conserved final phenylalanine or tryptophan, this CDR3 likely reflects a read error. The rearrangement joins TRBV18 to TRBJ1-1, with TRBD1 matching over 8 bases. V dropped 5 bases and J dropped 6; count of bases not matched to a gene: 11. The CDR3 runs to 15 residues. CDR1 KGHSH and CDR2 LQKENI come from the germline V gene. DNA of the CDR3: TGTGCCAGCTCAGTGCGCGGGACAGGCTCGGCTGAAGCTTTCTCT. It specifies CASSVRGTGSAEAFS.

This clone came up once. The V gene is TRBV6-1, the J gene TRBJ2-7; the D is unclear. This CDR3 has 11 amino acids. V gave up 0 bases and J gave up 9 bases, with 6 bases separating them. CDR1 and CDR2 (germline): MNHNS, SASEGT. DNA of the CDR3: TGTGCCAGCAGTGAAGCAGTGGTGCAGTACTTC. Its protein product is CASSEAVVQYF.

This clone has only one observation. The V and J genes are TRBV6-2 or TRBV6-3 and TRBJ1-5; TRBD1 might be the D (6 bases). CDR3 length equals 16 residues. V lost 4 bases and J lost 0, with 13 bases in between. CDR1 is MNHEY, CDR2 SVGEGT, per germline. CDR3 in amino acids: CASSWRTDYSNQPQHF. CDR3 bases: TGTGCCAGCAGTTGGAGGACAGATTATAGCAATCAGCCCCAGCATTTT.

The chain is built from TRBV6-5 and TRBJ2-7; D gene unclear. This CDR3 is built from 12 residues. Germline V CDR1 and CDR2: MNHEY, SVGAGI. DNA of the CDR3: TGTCCAAATGGGGAATATCCCTACGAGCAGTACTTC. As protein: CPNGEYPYEQYF.

The chain uses TRBV9 and TRBJ2-3; 7 bases map to TRBD2. This CDR3 spans 15 amino acids. Germline CDR1 and CDR2: SGDLS and YYNGEE. V gave up 4 bases and J gave up 3 bases; unmatched junction bases: 8. The CDR3 DNA is TGTGCCAGCAGCTTTAGCGGGCGGGCAACAGATACGCAGTATTTT. This gives the protein CASSFSGRATDTQYF.

V is TRBV7-9 and J is TRBJ1-5; tentatively, D is TRBD1 (6 bases). CDR3 length equals 14 residues. Trimming pared 4 bases from V and 0 bases from J, leaving 7 bases between. Germline V CDR1 and CDR2: SEHNR, FQNEAQ (reference sequence). The CDR3 loop is CASSSTGSNQPQHF. CDR3 DNA: TGTGCCAGCAGCTCGACAGGTAGCAATCAGCCCCAGCATTTT.

The rearrangement uses TRBV7-3 and TRBJ2-1; D not resolved. Deletions cut 1 base from V and 10 bases from J, with 8 bases between. The CDR3 spans 12 residues. The germline CDR1 and CDR2 sequences are SGHTA and FQGTGA. The CDR3 region is CASSLIMGEQFF. DNA for the CDR3: TGTGCCAGCAGCTTAATTATGGGGGAGCAGTTCTTC.

The chain has TRBV19 and TRBJ2-2, with D possibly being TRBD2 (7 bases). V lost 6 bases to trimming and J lost 5 bases, with 16 bases between them. The CDR3 spans 15 residues. CDR1 LNHDA and CDR2 SQIVND come from the germline V gene (reference sequence). Here the CDR3 reads CASSDIAGATGELFF. CDR3 DNA: TGTGCCAGTAGCGACATTGCGGGGGCGACCGGGGAGCTGTTTTTT.

The rearrangement uses TRBV4-3 and TRBJ1-1, with D possibly TRBD1 on 5 matching bases. V lost 0 bases and J 1 base, leaving 15 bases between the germline ends. The CDR3 covers 17 residues. Germline CDR1 and CDR2: LGHNA and YSLEER. CDR3 amino acids: CASSQDWTPRKNTEAFF. The CDR3 coding sequence is TGCGCCAGCAGCCAAGATTGGACACCCCGGAAGAACACTGAAGCTTTCTTT.

The rearrangement uses TRBV3-1 (or the pseudogene TRBV3-2) and TRBJ2-3, with a tentative D call TRBD2 (6 bases). Trimming left V 1 base short and J 0 bases short, with 11 bases between. Germline values: CDR1 LGHDT, CDR2 YNNKEL (reference sequence). CDR3 length: 16 amino acids. CDR3 loop: CASSQAAGNSTDTQYF. The CDR3 coding sequence is TGTGCCAGCAGCCAAGCGGCGGGGAATAGCACAGATACGCAGTATTTT.

This chain uses TRBV2 with TRBJ2-3, with TRBD2 matching over 13 bases. This CDR3 is 15 amino acids long. J lost 6 bases, V lost 6 bases, and 6 bases had no gene match. Germline values: CDR1 SNHLY, CDR2 FYNNEI. CDR3 in amino acids: CASRSLAGGPDTQYF. The CDR3 DNA sequence: TGTGCCAGCAGATCACTAGCGGGGGGGCCCGATACGCAGTATTTT. The complete variable domain, with remaining parts taken from reference TRBV2 and TRBJ2-3, reads EPEVTQTPSHQVTQMGQEVILRCVPISNHLYFYWYRQILGQKVEFLVSFYNNEISEKSEIFDDQFSVERPDGSNFTLKIRSTKLEDSAMYFCASRSLAGGPDTQYFGPGTRLTVL.

V is TRBV30 and J is TRBJ2-5; 12 nucleotides align to TRBD2. The CDR3 has 17 amino acids. The germline CDR1 and CDR2 sequences are GTSNPN and SVGIG (reference sequence). The V and J ends lost 0 bases and 2 bases, in that order; junction bases with no gene match: 7. The CDR3 region is CAWSVLAGGPRQETQYF. As DNA, the CDR3 is TGTGCCTGGAGTGTTCTAGCGGGGGGGCCACGGCAAGAGACCCAGTACTTC.

V usage is TRBV25-1 and J usage is TRBJ2-5, with 8 nucleotides matching TRBD1. The ends lost 8 bases at V and 1 base at J; junction bases unmatched: 3. This CDR3 has 13 residues. Germline lookup yields CDR1 MGHDK and CDR2 SYGVNS. The CDR3 loop reads CASQGAAQETQYF. CDR3 in DNA: TGTGCCAGCCAGGGGGCGGCCCAAGAGACCCAGTACTTC.

This clone appeared a single time. The genes are TRBV3-1 (or the pseudogene TRBV3-2) and TRBJ1-6; D unclear. CDR1 and CDR2 from the germline V gene are LGHDT and YNNKEL (reference sequence). The CDR3 extends over 13 amino acids. V was shortened by 1 base and J by 7 bases, with 5 bases between the two germline ends. The CDR3 sequence is CASSQVANSPLHF. The CDR3 nucleotides are TGTGCCAGCAGCCAAGTAGCAAATTCACCCCTCCACTTT.

This chain links TRBV6-7 with TRBJ1-2, with no clear D. TRBV6-7 qualifies as an ORF whose function is uncertain. The CDR3 totals 15 residues. V was cut by 2 bases and J by 3 bases, with 13 bases left in between. The CDR3 bases are TGTGCCAGCAGTTACCCAGCGGGAGGGCACTATGGCTACACCTTC. Translation gives CASSYPAGGHYGYTF.

The CDR3 DNA reads as TGTGCCAGCGGACAGGGGAACCAAGAGACCCAGTACTTC. Protein: CASGQGNQETQYF. The chain has TRBV7-9 and TRBJ2-5; TRBD1 agrees at 9 bases. The CDR3 contains 13 residues. Germline CDR1 is SEHNR and CDR2 is FQNEAQ (reference sequence). Trimming cost V 8 bases and J 0 bases; bases outside gene matches: 1.

The chain recombines TRBV5-5 with TRBJ2-1; 7 nucleotides match TRBD2. Germline assignment: CDR1 SGHKS and CDR2 YYEKEE (reference sequence). Trimming took 2 bases from V and 2 from J; bases not matched to a gene: 7. The CDR3 has 16 residues. CDR3 in DNA: TGTGCCAGCAGCTTTGCTTTCGGACTAGCCTACAATGAGCAGTTCTTC. Translating gives CASSFAFGLAYNEQFF.

V usage is TRBV5-1 and J usage is TRBJ2-1, with D perhaps matching TRBD2 (5 bases). The V end lost 0 bases, the J end lost 0 bases, and 13 bases lay between the germline ends. The CDR3 sequence is 17 residues long. CDR1 SGHRS and CDR2 YFSETQ come from the germline V gene. CDR3 DNA sequence: TGCGCCAGCAGCTTGGAGGCGCGGGCGATCTCCTACAATGAGCAGTTCTTC. This translates into CASSLEARAISYNEQFF.

V usage is TRBV2 and J usage is TRBJ2-5; 11 bases line up with TRBD1. The CDR3 covers 15 residues. CDR1 and CDR2 from the germline V gene are SNHLY and FYNNEI. Trimming removed 5 bases from V and 4 bases from J; junction bases left unmatched: 6. The CDR3 DNA is TGTGCCAGCAGTTTTCGGACAGGGGGCCGAGAGACCCAGTACTTC. This sequence encodes CASSFRTGGRETQYF.

The V call is TRBV27, the J call TRBJ2-1, with D tentatively TRBD2 (5 bases). Trimming pared 1 base from V and 9 bases from J, leaving 10 bases between. The CDR3 consists of 13 residues. Germline V lookup: CDR1 MNHEY, CDR2 SMNVEV (reference sequence). The CDR3 loop reads CASSLFTGFEQFF. DNA for the CDR3: TGTGCCAGCAGTTTATTTACGGGATTTGAGCAGTTCTTC.

This chain connects TRBV19 to TRBJ1-1, with D uncertain. The CDR3 contains 15 residues. CDR1 is LNHDA and CDR2 is SQIVND in the germline V gene (reference sequence). The V gene lost 2 bases and the J gene lost 1 base, with 11 bases spanning the gap. The CDR3 region is CASSIPTVPNTEAFF. The CDR3 bases are TGTGCCAGTAGTATACCAACGGTCCCGAACACTGAAGCTTTCTTT.

Only one count was recorded for this clone. The rearrangement uses TRBV4-2 and TRBJ1-1; no reliable D call. In germline, CDR1 is LGHNA, CDR2 YNFKEQ. The CDR3 is made up of 15 amino acids. The ends were cut back, 0 bases at V and 0 bases at J, with 8 bases in the middle. Here the CDR3 reads CASSQEPGMNTEAFF. The CDR3 coding sequence is TGTGCCAGCAGCCAAGAGCCGGGAATGAACACTGAAGCTTTCTTT.

The J gene is TRBJ2-2, the V gene TRBV2; no definite D call. V dropped 7 bases and J dropped 0 bases, with 9 bases sitting between them. This CDR3 has 14 amino acids. Per the germline V gene, CDR1 is SNHLY and CDR2 is FYNNEI. CDR3 amino acids: CASMSSPNTGELFF. As DNA, the CDR3 is TGTGCCAGCATGAGCAGCCCGAACACCGGGGAGCTGTTTTTT.

This clone was counted a single time. V gene TRBV2 combines with J gene TRBJ1-1; a weak D match, TRBD1 (5 bases). The CDR3 is made up of 13 amino acids. Germline V CDR1 and CDR2: SNHLY, FYNNEI. V was clipped by 2 bases and J by 5 bases, with 9 bases between them. CDR3 amino acids: CASSERGTTEAFF. The CDR3, as DNA: TGTGCCAGCAGTGAAAGAGGGACGACTGAAGCTTTCTTT.